The clone carrying this T cell receptor (beta chain) was seen many times. Its specificity is not known. This entry comes from a study of Graves' ophthalmopathy and Graves' hyperthyroidism. Study-wide findings and caveats: Most thyroid clonotypes expanded beyond 0.001 frequency were also found in blood.

PBMCs were isolated from a roughly 10 ml sample of fresh peripheral blood. Per the germline V gene, CDR1 is LGHNA and CDR2 is YNFKEQ. The CDR3 is 14 residues long. Deletions cut 0 bases from V and 4 bases from J, with 10 bases between. TCR beta CDR3 regions were amplified from RNA transcripts. Following a first-round RT-PCR that used HTBI primers, a second-round multiplex PCR was carried out. TCRdb independently ran MiXCR on the multiplex PCR reads; one entry per CDR3 protein. The repertoire includes approximately 640,000 distinct CDR3 sequences, just over 40% of them detected once, and 3% to 4% sits in the top ten.

V and J are TRBV4-2 and TRBJ2-7; D might be TRBD2 (6 bases). The source material was peripheral blood. The source is an adult man with Graves' ophthalmopathy. CDR3 sequence: CASSQDLREYEQYF. Written as DNA, the CDR3 is TGTGCCAGCAGCCAAGATTTACGGGAGTACGAGCAGTACTTC.